Shown below are 21 T cell receptor beta chains from a single sample sequenced in a study of T-cell reconstitution after alpha-beta-depleted transplantation in children. The authors prepared the TCRbeta library with unique molecular identifiers. TCRdb fed the PCR reads into MiXCR, producing one record per CDR3 protein. The data show around 380,000 distinct CDR3 sequences, roughly 10% seen once. The starting material was PBMCs from the stem cell graft donor, obtained from the stem cell graft. The receptors shown here come from a human donor who donated a stem cell graft to a child with acute myeloid leukemia.

This clonotype was detected many times. The genes are TRBV9 and TRBJ1-5; TRBD1 is a possible D gene (5 bases). From germline, CDR1 is SGDLS and CDR2 YYNGEE. The CDR3 is 15 residues long. Deletions cut 4 bases from V and 2 bases from J, with 13 bases between. For the CDR3, the DNA is TGTGCCAGCAGCCCAGACGGGGCTGGCAATCAGCCCCAGCATTTT. Residues: CASSPDGAGNQPQHF.

The chain joins TRBV5-1 to TRBJ1-1; 7 nucleotides match TRBD1. CDR3 length: 15 amino acids. With 3 bases clipped from V and 3 bases from J, the junction kept 8 bases outside the gene matches. Germline V gives CDR1 SGHRS, CDR2 YFSETQ. The DNA for the CDR3 is TGCGCCAGCAGCTCGACAGGGCGATGGGACACTGAAGCTTTCTTT. Amino acids: CASSSTGRWDTEAFF.

This clonotype was counted between two and nine times. This rearrangement joins TRBV6-1 to TRBJ1-1, with D perhaps matching TRBD1 (5 bases). The CDR3 contains 16 residues. Trimming pared 4 bases from V and 4 bases from J, leaving 19 bases between. Germline CDR1 MNHNS, CDR2 SASEGT. Here the CDR3 DNA reads TGTGCCAGCAGTGCCGAGATACAGGTTCTGGGCACTGAAGCTTTCTTT. Translating gives CASSAEIQVLGTEAFF.

This clonotype showed up just once. DNA for the CDR3: TGCGCCAGCAGGCCTTCTAGCGGGGGGGACCCAGAGGGCCACGAGCAGTACTTC. This gives the protein CASRPSSGGDPEGHEQYF. This chain uses TRBV5-1 with TRBJ2-7; 12 bases line up with TRBD2. V trimming: 5 bases; J trimming: 5 bases; junction bases outside the gene matches: 17. CDR3 length: 18 residues. Per germline, CDR1 SGHRS and CDR2 YFSETQ.

This clonotype turned up a few times. The J gene is TRBJ2-3, the V gene TRBV11-1; D remains unclear. CDR1 and CDR2 (germline): SGHAT, FQDESV (reference sequence). This CDR3 comprises 14 residues. Between the trimmed V and J ends, which lost 5 bases and 4 bases, there was a span of 13 bases. As DNA, the CDR3 is TGTGCCAGCAGCCCTCGCCCCTGGGCAGATACGCAGTATTTT. This translates into CASSPRPWADTQYF. The full variable domain, with the rest looked up from reference TRBV11-1 and TRBJ2-3, is EAEVAQSPRYKITEKSQAVAFWCDPISGHATLYWYRQILGQGPELLVQFQDESVVDDSQLPKDRFSAERLKGVDSTLKIQPAELGDSAMYLCASSPRPWADTQYFGPGTRLTVL.

The chain uses TRBV15 and TRBJ2-1, with TRBD1 identical over 10 bases. The CDR3 spans 15 residues. Germline V gives CDR1 LNHNV, CDR2 YYDKDF (reference sequence). Losses at the gene ends were 5 bases for V and 8 bases for J; bases not matched to a gene: 9. The CDR3 coding sequence is TGTGCCACCAGCGCTCGACAGGGGGCCCACGATGAGCAGTTCTTC. As protein: CATSARQGAHDEQFF.

The V and J genes are TRBV5-6 and TRBJ1-4, with D uncertain. In germline, CDR1 is SGHDT, CDR2 YYEEEE. The CDR3 has 16 amino acids. Trimming shortened V by 0 bases and J by 4 bases, and 13 bases separated the two germline ends. The DNA of the CDR3 is TGTGCCAGCAGCTTGGGATTTGGGGATTATAATGAAAAACTGTTTTTT. Amino acid sequence: CASSLGFGDYNEKLFF.

This clonotype was detected only a few times. V usage is TRBV12-3 or TRBV12-4 and J usage is TRBJ2-3, with TRBD2 identical over 8 bases. V dropped 10 bases and J dropped 6; count of bases not matched to a gene: 6. This CDR3 has 12 residues. CDR3 nucleotide sequence: TGTGCCACCCGGGGGGGGGCGGATACGCAGTATTTT. Amino acid sequence: CATRGGADTQYF.

The genes are TRBV6-1 and TRBJ1-2, with D possibly matching TRBD1 (6 bases). Trimming pared 7 bases from V and 4 bases from J, leaving 13 bases between. Germline V gives CDR1 MNHNS, CDR2 SASEGT. The CDR3 length is 13 residues. The CDR3 loop reads CASNPGQTYGYTF. The CDR3 DNA reads TGTGCCAGCAACCCCGGACAGACCTATGGCTACACCTTC.

The V and J genes are TRBV3-1 and TRBJ2-3, with 8 bases fitting TRBD2. The trim removed 8 bases at V and 3 bases at J, leaving 4 bases unmatched. The CDR3 contains 13 residues. CDR1 is LGHDT and CDR2 is YNNKEL in the germline V gene (reference sequence). The CDR3 protein is CASLREETDTQYF. CDR3 sequence (DNA): TGTGCCAGCTTGCGGGAGGAAACAGATACGCAGTATTTT.

The rearrangement uses TRBV7-9 and TRBJ2-1; possibly TRBD1 or TRBD2 for D (5 bases each). Trimming left V 1 base short and J 8 bases short, with 18 bases between. CDR1 and CDR2 (germline): SEHNR, FQNEAQ (reference sequence). There are 16 residues in the CDR3. In nucleotides, the CDR3 is TGTGCCAGCAGCTTAGTGACAACCAGCCGAGGGGATGAGCAGTTCTTC. Its protein product is CASSLVTTSRGDEQFF.

This chain connects TRBV6-2 or TRBV6-3 to TRBJ2-7; D is undetermined. This CDR3 has 14 residues. From germline, CDR1 is MNHEY and CDR2 SVGEGT. The V end was cut by 5 bases, the J end by 1 base, with 12 bases between. CDR3 amino acids: CASSDWALSYEQYF. The CDR3 coding sequence is TGTGCCAGCAGTGACTGGGCTCTTTCCTACGAGCAGTACTTC.

This clonotype was counted between two and nine times. V gene TRBV29-1 combines with J gene TRBJ2-7, with D possibly matching TRBD2 (5 bases). The CDR3 length is 13 residues. Germline-derived CDR1 and CDR2 are SQVTM and ANQGSEA. Deletions cut 5 bases from V and 4 bases from J, with 15 bases between. CDR3: CSVTSGNWYEQYF. The CDR3, as DNA: TGCAGCGTTACTTCCGGGAATTGGTACGAGCAGTACTTC.

The gene calls are TRBV6-5 and TRBJ2-2; D possibly corresponds to TRBD2 (6 bases). CDR1 and CDR2 from the germline V gene are MNHEY and SVGAGI. The CDR3 is 14 amino acids. The germline V and J ends were trimmed by 8 bases and 7 bases, with 17 bases remaining between them. CDR3 nucleotide sequence: TGTGCCAGCTCGGGCGGCGGGGTTGGCGGGGAGCTGTTTTTT. It is translated as CASSGGGVGGELFF.

This clonotype was seen once. The chain uses TRBV18 and TRBJ1-1, with D unresolved. Germline V gene sequence: CDR1 KGHSH, CDR2 LQKENI. The CDR3 contains 13 residues. The V end lost 2 bases, the J end lost 3 bases, and 7 bases lay between the germline ends. CDR3 protein: CASSPTVDTEAFF. Written as DNA, the CDR3 is TGTGCCAGCTCACCAACAGTCGACACTGAAGCTTTCTTT.

This clonotype was seen ten or more times. V gene TRBV12-3 or TRBV12-4 combines with J gene TRBJ2-1, with D perhaps TRBD1 (6 bases). The V and J ends lost 2 bases and 2 bases respectively, with 10 bases between them. The CDR3 totals 15 residues. This chain's CDR3 is CASSLTGSPYNEQFF. For the CDR3, the DNA is TGTGCCAGCAGTTTAACAGGGTCCCCCTACAATGAGCAGTTCTTC.

This clonotype has at least ten counts. This sequence joins TRBV7-2 and TRBJ1-5; perhaps TRBD1 as D (5 bases). V was shortened by 1 base and J by 4 bases, with 11 bases between the two germline ends. Germline V lookup: CDR1 SGHTA, CDR2 FQGNSA. The CDR3 sequence is 15 residues long. This CDR3 is CASSLVGGDNQPQHF. For the CDR3, the DNA is TGTGCCAGCAGCTTAGTGGGAGGGGATAATCAGCCCCAGCATTTT.

This clonotype turned up a few times. The V gene is TRBV5-1, the J gene TRBJ2-1; D unclear. The CDR3 has 15 amino acids. The V and J ends lost 5 bases and 2 bases respectively, with 14 bases between them. Germline V gene lookup returns CDR1 SGHRS and CDR2 YFSETQ. DNA of the CDR3: TGCGCCAGCAGGGTTGCGACTGAAACCTACAATGAGCAGTTCTTC. Translated: CASRVATETYNEQFF.

J is TRBJ1-2 and V is TRBV20-1; the match to TRBD1 covers 8 bases. Germline V gives CDR1 DFQATT, CDR2 SNEGSKA (reference sequence). Losses at the gene ends were 0 bases for V and 6 bases for J; bases not matched to a gene: 3. CDR3 size: 13 residues. The CDR3 loop is CSARDWTGHGYTF. Here the CDR3 DNA reads TGCAGTGCTAGAGATTGGACAGGGCATGGCTACACCTTC.

This clonotype has ten or more counts. The chain combines TRBV20-1 with TRBJ2-7; D gene uncertain. The length of the CDR3 is 12 residues. Germline lookup yields CDR1 DFQATT and CDR2 SNEGSKA (reference sequence). Trimming removed 3 bases at V and 2 bases at J, with 8 bases between. DNA of the CDR3: TGCAGTGCTAGCTCCTCCACCTACGAGCAGTACTTC. This gives the protein CSASSSTYEQYF.

The chain couples TRBV5-1 to TRBJ1-3; D unresolved. From germline, CDR1 is SGHRS and CDR2 YFSETQ. The CDR3 consists of 13 residues. Trimming took off 5 bases at V and 2 bases at J, with 8 bases between the two ends. CDR3 sequence (DNA): TGCGCCAGCAGTAGGACGACTGGAAACACCATATATTTT. Its translation is CASSRTTGNTIYF.